The clone carrying this T cell receptor (beta chain) was picked up one time. What it binds is not known. CDR3 length: 16 amino acids. CDR1 is SGDLS, CDR2 YYNGEE, per germline. The ends were cut back, 4 bases at V and 5 bases at J, with 21 bases in the middle. This sample stems from a study of siplizumab effects on memory and regulatory T cells. TCRdb's copy holds only in-frame clones and misses some; the assay was immunoSEQ multiplex PCR. The profile shows roughly 70,000 clones, 85% to 95% of them singletons. Study results and caveats: A significant reduction in alloreactive sequences traceable to unstimulated CD4+ memory cells was produced by siplizumab. Whether proliferating Tregs in siplizumab cultures suppress was not functionally confirmed. Both greater diversity than memory cells and a major contribution to the alloresponse seemed to characterize naive T cells.

The TCR sequence derives from a human donor in good health. The source material was CD8+ T cells sorted from blood. The rearrangement links TRBV9 to TRBJ1-2, with D uncertain. CDR3: CASSKDQTDSPYGYTF. In DNA form, the CDR3 reads TGTGCCAGCAGCAAAGACCAAACGGACTCCCCTTATGGCTACACCTTC.